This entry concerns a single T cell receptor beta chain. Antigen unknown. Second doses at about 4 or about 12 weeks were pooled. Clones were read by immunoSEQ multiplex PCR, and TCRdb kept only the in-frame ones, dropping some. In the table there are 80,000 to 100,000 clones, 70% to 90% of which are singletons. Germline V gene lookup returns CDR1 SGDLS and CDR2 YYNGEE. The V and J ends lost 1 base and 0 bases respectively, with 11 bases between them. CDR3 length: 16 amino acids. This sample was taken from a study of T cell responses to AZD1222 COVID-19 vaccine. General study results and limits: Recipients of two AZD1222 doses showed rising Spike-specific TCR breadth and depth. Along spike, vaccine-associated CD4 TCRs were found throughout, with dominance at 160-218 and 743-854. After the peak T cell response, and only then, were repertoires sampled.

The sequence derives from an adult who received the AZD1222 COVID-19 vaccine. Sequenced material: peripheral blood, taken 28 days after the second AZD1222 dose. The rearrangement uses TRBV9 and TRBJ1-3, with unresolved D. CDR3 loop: CASSVTVSSSGNTIYF. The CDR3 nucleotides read TGTGCCAGCAGCGTAACAGTATCCAGCTCTGGAAACACCATATATTTT.